This T cell receptor (beta chain) was obtained from a study of blood T cell repertoires in COVID-19. Study background: Samples of COVID-19 (acute and convalescent) were obtained from the United States, Italy and Spain.

CDR1 is LNHNV, CDR2 YYDKDF, per germline (reference sequence). After removal of 8 bases from V and 4 bases from J, the junction contained 13 bases not matched to a gene. The CDR3 has 16 amino acids. Participants reported their clinical history, and cohort assignment relied on those reports. Donors in Cohort 3 who had recovered were those with two negative PCRs, healthcare professional clearance, or resolution of their symptoms. Using immunoSEQ multiplex PCR, the repertoire was profiled, and TCRdb retains in-frame clones only, with some absent. The table has approximately 200,000 clones, 85% seen once; the top ten hold around 20%.

The sequencing input was PBMCs or T cells enriched from blood (not recorded which). This sequence originates from a man in his forties who had recovered from COVID-19. The chain joins TRBV15 to TRBJ1-4; 7 positions match TRBD1. The CDR3 DNA reads TGTGCCACCTCACCGGGGGGGGGACAGAATAATGAAAAACTGTTTTTT. As protein: CATSPGGGQNNEKLFF.